Below are 9 T cell receptor beta chains sequenced from a single sample in a study of T cell clones after liver transplantation. TCRdb's table, derived via immunoSEQ multiplex PCR, lists solely in-frame clones and lacks some. The top ten clones hold around 14% of a sample with 50,000 or so clones, 80% to 90% of them seen once. The sequencing here drew on CD8+ T cells from blood, taken 12 months after liver transplant. The receptors stem from a human patient who received a liver transplant. Among the T cells, some may be from the graft donor.

The chain combines TRBV6-6 with TRBJ1-1; D not resolved. The ends were cut back, 4 bases at V and 4 bases at J, with 7 bases in the middle. There are 12 residues in the CDR3. The germline CDR1 and CDR2 sequences are MNHNY and SVGAGI (reference sequence). This chain's CDR3 is CASSSSGTEAFF. In DNA form, the CDR3 reads TGTGCCAGCAGTTCGTCGGGCACTGAAGCTTTCTTT.

J is TRBJ2-7 and V is TRBV29-1; no reliable D call. The CDR3 totals 13 residues. The V end was cut by 2 bases, the J end by 0 bases, with 8 bases between. Per the germline V gene, CDR1 is SQVTM and CDR2 is ANQGSEA. Written as DNA, the CDR3 is TGCAGCGTTGAAACGACATCCTCCTACGAGCAGTACTTC. Amino acid sequence: CSVETTSSYEQYF.

The V call is TRBV19, the J call TRBJ2-1; D remains unclear. Looked up from germline, CDR1 is LNHDA and CDR2 is SQIVND (reference sequence). The CDR3 is 15 amino acids. Trimming removed 4 bases at V and 0 bases at J, with 10 bases between. CDR3 nucleotide sequence: TGTGCCAGTAGTACCGGTCCAAGCTCCTACAATGAGCAGTTCTTC. It codes for CASSTGPSSYNEQFF.

The chain employs TRBV7-2 and TRBJ2-1; TRBD2 matches 14 bases. Per germline, CDR1 SGHTA and CDR2 FQGNSA. The CDR3 is 16 residues long. J gave up 3 bases and V 5 bases, and 3 bases lay outside the gene matches. DNA of the CDR3: TGTGCCAGCAGCCCGGGACTAGCGGGAGTCTACAATGAGCAGTTCTTC. Its protein product is CASSPGLAGVYNEQFF.

V and J are TRBV4-1 and TRBJ1-5; a weak D match, TRBD1 (5 bases). Trimming cost V 3 bases and J 1 base, with 13 bases left between them. Germline lookup yields CDR1 MGHRA and CDR2 YSYEKL. CDR3 length equals 16 residues. The CDR3 DNA is TGCGCCAGCAGCCAGAGAGGGGTCGACAGCAATCAGCCCCAGCATTTT. Translating gives CASSQRGVDSNQPQHF.

The chain employs TRBV27 and TRBJ1-1; 7 bases map to TRBD1. This CDR3 is 16 amino acids long. With V trimmed by 2 bases and J by 1 base, 7 bases remained unmatched. In germline, CDR1 is MNHEY, CDR2 SMNVEV (reference sequence). CDR3 protein: CASSLVGGGKNTEAFF. CDR3 nucleotides: TGTGCCAGCAGTTTAGTCGGAGGGGGCAAGAACACTGAAGCTTTCTTT.

The chain carries TRBV27 and TRBJ2-7, with D unclear. Looked up from germline, CDR1 is MNHEY and CDR2 is SMNVEV (reference sequence). Deletions cut 0 bases from V and 6 bases from J, with 12 bases between. The CDR3 spans 14 residues. The CDR3 nucleotides read TGTGCCAGCAGTTTATCGGCCGGTCCTGGCGAGCAGTACTTC. This gives the protein CASSLSAGPGEQYF.

This clone was counted a single time. The chain is built from TRBV28 and TRBJ2-7; TRBD2 aligns across 9 bases. Germline values: CDR1 MDHEN, CDR2 SYDVKM. V lost 3 bases to trimming and J lost 5 bases; unmatched junction nucleotides: 5. This CDR3 has 14 residues. The chain's CDR3 is CASSLAGGGNEQYF. CDR3 sequence (DNA): TGTGCCAGCAGTTTGGCGGGGGGGGGAAACGAGCAGTACTTC. The full variable domain, rest sourced from reference TRBV28 and TRBJ2-7, is DVKVTQSSRYLVKRTGEKVFLECVQDMDHENMFWYRQDPGLGLRLIYFSYDVKMKEKGDIPEGYSVSREKKERFSLILESASTNQTSMYLCASSLAGGGNEQYFGPGTRLTVT.

V and J are TRBV28 and TRBJ2-7, with 7 bases identical to TRBD2. Germline CDR1 MDHEN, CDR2 SYDVKM. Unmatched junction bases numbered 5, after V lost 0 bases and J lost 6 bases. The CDR3 has 14 amino acids. The CDR3 coding sequence is TGTGCCAGCAGTTTATGGGCGGGAGAAGGCGAGCAGTACTTC. Translation: CASSLWAGEGEQYF.